This TCR beta chain was captured in a study of T cells after posttransplantation cyclophosphamide. Produced via immunoSEQ multiplex PCR; TCRdb's table is partial and in-frame only. The repertoire has about 2,100 clones, none seen only once; the ten largest take about 21%. This clone is labeled as large. Cyclophosphamide on days +3 and +4 followed busulfan-fludarabine conditioning and a marrow graft. The receptor comes from a female patient over 55 who received an allogeneic stem cell transplant from a related donor and was CMV-positive. Some of the T cells might come from the graft donor. Sequenced here: PBMCs, sampled 86 days after allogeneic stem cell transplant with posttransplant cyclophosphamide.

The CDR3 spells CASSYSYRGDNYGYTF. CDR3 coding DNA: TGTGCCAGCAGTTACTCGTACAGGGGCGACAACTATGGCTACACCTTC. The chain links TRBV6-5 to TRBJ1-2, with 7 bases identical to TRBD1. The CDR3 spans 16 residues. The trim removed 0 bases at V and 2 bases at J, leaving 6 bases unmatched. Germline loops: CDR1 MNHEY, CDR2 SVGAGI.